The source of this T cell receptor (beta chain) is a study of cytotoxic CD8 clonotypes in ibrutinib-treated CLL. Across the study: Within the patient group, 11 were relapsed/refractory and some 15 treatment-naive, and 17 were IGHV unmutated. Response samples followed a median about 11 months of treatment, range 6 to 36.

Study-level results: Clonality at baseline surpassed age-matched healthy donors and tracked circulating CD8+ T-cell counts.

This CDR3 has 15 amino acids. Deletions cut 5 bases from V and 3 bases from J, with 16 bases between. Germline CDR1 is MNHNS and CDR2 is SASEGT. Method: immunoSEQ multiplex PCR; TCRdb's copy keeps in-frame clones and lacks some. The sample lists approximately 60,000 clones, roughly 54% occurring once. A remark on this clone: Its antigen is currently unknown.

V and J are TRBV6-1 and TRBJ1-1; TRBD1 is a possible D gene (5 bases). This material consisted of PBMCs, taken at disease progression, from a patient treated with ibrutinib. This clonotype was sampled from a human donor with chronic lymphocytic leukemia. CDR3 in amino acids: CASSSIPGIHTEAFF. The CDR3 DNA reads as TGTGCCAGCAGTAGTATCCCAGGGATTCACACTGAAGCTTTCTTT.